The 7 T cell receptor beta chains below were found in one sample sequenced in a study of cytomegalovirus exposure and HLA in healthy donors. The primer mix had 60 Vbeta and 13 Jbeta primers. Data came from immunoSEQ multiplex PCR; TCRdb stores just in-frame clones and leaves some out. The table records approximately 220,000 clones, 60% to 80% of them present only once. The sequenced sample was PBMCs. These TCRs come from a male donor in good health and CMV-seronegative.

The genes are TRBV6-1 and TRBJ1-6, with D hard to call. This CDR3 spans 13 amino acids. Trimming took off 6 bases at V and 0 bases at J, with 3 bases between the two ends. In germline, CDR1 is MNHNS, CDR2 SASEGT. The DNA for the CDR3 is TGTGCCAGCAGCAACTCCTATAATTCACCCCTCCACTTT. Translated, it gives CASSNSYNSPLHF.

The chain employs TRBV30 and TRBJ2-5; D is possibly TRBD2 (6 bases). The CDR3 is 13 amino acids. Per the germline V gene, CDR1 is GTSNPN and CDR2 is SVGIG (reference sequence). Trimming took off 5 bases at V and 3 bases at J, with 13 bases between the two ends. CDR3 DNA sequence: TGTGCCTGGTCGGAGGGGTCGAAAGAGACCCAGTACTTC. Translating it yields CAWSEGSKETQYF.

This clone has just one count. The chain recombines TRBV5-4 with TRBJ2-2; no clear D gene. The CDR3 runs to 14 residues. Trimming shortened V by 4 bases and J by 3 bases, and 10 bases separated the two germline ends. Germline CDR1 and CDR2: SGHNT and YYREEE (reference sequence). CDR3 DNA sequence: TGTGCCAGCAGCCCCCAGGTTTACACCGGGGAGCTGTTTTTT. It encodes CASSPQVYTGELFF.

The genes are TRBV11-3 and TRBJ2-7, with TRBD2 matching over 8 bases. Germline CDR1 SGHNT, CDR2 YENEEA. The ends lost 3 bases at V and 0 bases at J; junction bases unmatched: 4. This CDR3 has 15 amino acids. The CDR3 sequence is CASSFSLAGSYEQYF. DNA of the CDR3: TGTGCCAGCAGCTTTTCGCTAGCGGGCTCCTACGAGCAGTACTTC.

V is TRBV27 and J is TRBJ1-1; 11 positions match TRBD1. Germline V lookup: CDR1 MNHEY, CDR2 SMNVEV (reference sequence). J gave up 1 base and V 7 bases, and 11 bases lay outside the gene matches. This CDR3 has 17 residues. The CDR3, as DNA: TGTGCCAGCACGAATCATGGACAGGGGGCAGGGAACACTGAAGCTTTCTTT. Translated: CASTNHGQGAGNTEAFF.

Here the CDR3 reads CASSGQANGSSYNSPLHF. CDR3 nucleotides: TGTGCCAGCAGTGGACAGGCCAATGGGAGCTCCTATAATTCACCCCTCCACTTT. The chain carries TRBV28 and TRBJ1-6; 7 nucleotides align to TRBD1. Germline V CDR1 and CDR2: MDHEN, SYDVKM. Trimming removed 5 bases from V and 0 bases from J; junction bases left unmatched: 10. The CDR3 totals 18 residues.

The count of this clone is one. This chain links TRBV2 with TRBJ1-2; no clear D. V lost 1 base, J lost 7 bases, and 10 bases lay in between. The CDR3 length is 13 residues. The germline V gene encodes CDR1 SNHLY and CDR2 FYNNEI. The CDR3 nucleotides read TGTGCCAGCAGTGAAGAGATGGCGGGTGGCTACACCTTC. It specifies CASSEEMAGGYTF.